This T cell receptor beta chain stems from a study of PD-1 blockade in classical Hodgkin lymphoma. Study-wide findings and caveats: Significantly greater TCR diversity emerged by C4D1 in CD4+ cells but not CD8+ cells. The causes of the repertoire differences, possibly disease activity or prior therapy, remain undefined.

The CDR3 has 13 residues. Deletions cut 6 bases from V and 0 bases from J, with 3 bases between. Germline V gene lookup returns CDR1 ENHRY and CDR2 SYGVKD. Produced via immunoSEQ multiplex PCR; TCRdb's table is partial and in-frame only. The data hold 90,000 or so clones, with 78% observed a single time. The time point here: cycle 4 day 1 (C4D1), after six to seven weeks of nivolumab. Every single patient, without exception, relapsed after autologous stem cell transplantation, and brentuximab vedotin exposure varied. A remark on this clone: Its antigen is currently unknown.

Specimen: peripheral blood mononuclear cells (PBMCs), collected before the fourth cycle of nivolumab. This TCR was recovered from a human donor with classical Hodgkin lymphoma. The chain has TRBV10-3 and TRBJ2-6, with D uncertain. The CDR3 is CAIRNSGANVLTF. The CDR3 DNA follows: TGTGCCATCAGAAACTCTGGGGCCAACGTCCTGACTTTC.